This TCR beta chain was retrieved from a study of beta chain features in type 1 diabetes. A word on this clone: The antigen remains unidentified.

Every bit of the isolated RNA underwent reverse transcription, so sequencing read expressed TCRB transcripts. Deep immunoSEQ sequencing covered naive, central memory and regulatory T cell samples. TCRdb keeps only in-frame clones here, not all; method: immunoSEQ multiplex PCR. The profile shows hundreds of thousands of clones, roughly 15% of them singletons. The CDR3 extends over 14 amino acids. Germline trimming cut 4 bases from V and 5 bases from J; bases unmatched to any gene: 8. CDR1 and CDR2 (germline): SGHRS, YFSETQ. Findings and caveats of the study: Shortening of TCRB CDR3s, moderate but significant, appeared in all four CD4+ subsets of Type 1 diabetes patients.

This sequence was found in a man aged 18 to 30 in good health. V and J are TRBV5-1 and TRBJ1-1; 7 positions match TRBD1. Sequenced sample: naive CD4+ T cells from blood. CDR3 nucleotides: TGCGCCAGCAGCCCGACAGGGACTTTGACTGAAGCTTTCTTT. Its translation is CASSPTGTLTEAFF.